A selection of T cell receptor beta chains follows, all from one sample in a study of CD8 T cells in ankylosing spondylitis. MiXCR, run by TCRdb on the 5' RACE reads, gives a single entry per CDR3 protein. The sample lists about 330,000 distinct CDR3 sequences, less than 9.5% occurring once. The sequenced sample was blood, either unsorted or a sorted T cell fraction (not recorded which). Every receptor here comes from a male donor with ankylosing spondylitis. CDR3s include the opening cysteine and the closing phenylalanine or tryptophan. Fields, in order: D gene, J gene, clone size, V gene, CDR3 length, CDR3 DNA, CDR3 protein. A D gene is named only where the DNA matches it firmly. The size entry is marked missing in some rows and otherwise reads once, few, many or a size class.

d_call: .; j_call: TRBJ2-1; clone_size: many; v_call: TRBV6-2/TRBV6-3; cdr3_length: 15; cdr3_nt: TGTGCCAGCAGGCACAGGGAGAGCTCCTACAATGAGCAGTTCTTC; cdr3_aa: CASRHRESSYNEQFF
d_call: TRBD2; j_call: TRBJ2-7; clone_size: .; v_call: TRBV7-2; cdr3_length: 13; cdr3_nt: TGTGCCAGCAACCGGGGAGGGACCTACGAGCAGTACTTC; cdr3_aa: CASNRGGTYEQYF
d_call: .; j_call: TRBJ2-5; clone_size: many; v_call: TRBV24-1; cdr3_length: 13; cdr3_nt: TGTGCCACCAGTGGAGAAAGACAAGAGACCCAGTACTTC; cdr3_aa: CATSGERQETQYF
d_call: TRBD1; j_call: TRBJ2-7; clone_size: many; v_call: TRBV20-1; cdr3_length: 14; cdr3_nt: TGCAGTGCTGGCGACAGGGGGTCCCCCGTCGAGCAGTACTTC; cdr3_aa: CSAGDRGSPVEQYF
d_call: .; j_call: TRBJ1-1; clone_size: few; v_call: TRBV7-9; cdr3_length: 12; cdr3_nt: TGTGCCAGCAGCGCACAGGGCACTGAAGCTTTCTTT; cdr3_aa: CASSAQGTEAFF
d_call: .; j_call: TRBJ1-1; clone_size: few; v_call: TRBV12-3/TRBV12-4; cdr3_length: 15; cdr3_nt: TGTGCCAGCAGTTTAATGGGGTTTTCCGGCACTGAAGCTTTCTTT; cdr3_aa: CASSLMGFSGTEAFF
d_call: TRBD1; j_call: TRBJ2-1; clone_size: few; v_call: TRBV4-3; cdr3_length: 15; cdr3_nt: TGCGCCAGCAGCCAAGAGGGACAGCAGTACAATGAGCAGTTCTTC; cdr3_aa: CASSQEGQQYNEQFF
d_call: TRBD2; j_call: TRBJ2-5; clone_size: .; v_call: TRBV4-2; cdr3_length: 14; cdr3_nt: TGTGCCAGCAGCCCGGGGACTAGCGGACAGACCCAGTACTTC; cdr3_aa: CASSPGTSGQTQYF
d_call: TRBD1; j_call: TRBJ2-1; clone_size: few; v_call: TRBV5-6; cdr3_length: 14; cdr3_nt: TGTGCCAGCAGCCGGGGACAGACCTACAATGAGCAGTTCTTC; cdr3_aa: CASSRGQTYNEQFF
d_call: .; j_call: TRBJ2-1; clone_size: many; v_call: TRBV29-1; cdr3_length: 13; cdr3_nt: TGCAGCGTTGACCTCGGACACTCCAATGAGCAGTTCTTC; cdr3_aa: CSVDLGHSNEQFF
d_call: TRBD2; j_call: TRBJ2-7; clone_size: many; v_call: TRBV3-1; cdr3_length: 16; cdr3_nt: TGTGCCAGCAGCCAAGGCCGGGACTATGCCCCCTACGAGCAGTACTTC; cdr3_aa: CASSQGRDYAPYEQYF
d_call: .; j_call: TRBJ2-3; clone_size: many; v_call: TRBV28; cdr3_length: 17; cdr3_nt: TGTGCCAGCAGTTCCCGTAGCTGGAGGGAACGAACAGATACGCAGTATTTT; cdr3_aa: CASSSRSWRERTDTQYF
d_call: .; j_call: TRBJ2-1; clone_size: .; v_call: TRBV2; cdr3_length: 13; cdr3_nt: TGTGCCAGCAGTGAAGAAACAGGGCGAGAGCAGTTCTTC; cdr3_aa: CASSEETGREQFF
d_call: .; j_call: TRBJ1-5; clone_size: few; v_call: TRBV4-1; cdr3_length: 13; cdr3_nt: TGCGCCAGCAGCCTACAGGCAGATCAGCCCCAGCATTTT; cdr3_aa: CASSLQADQPQHF
d_call: TRBD2; j_call: TRBJ2-1; clone_size: many; v_call: TRBV9; cdr3_length: 19; cdr3_nt: TGTGCCAGCAGCGTATCGGAAGCCTTAACTAGCGGGAGGGTCTATGAGCAGTTCTTC; cdr3_aa: CASSVSEALTSGRVYEQFF
d_call: TRBD2; j_call: TRBJ2-1; clone_size: few; v_call: TRBV4-1; cdr3_length: 18; cdr3_nt: TGCGCCAGCAGCTTCATCGGGAGGGCGACTAGGAGTGGGGATGAGCAGTTCTTC; cdr3_aa: CASSFIGRATRSGDEQFF
d_call: .; j_call: TRBJ1-4; clone_size: many; v_call: TRBV6-1; cdr3_length: 15; cdr3_nt: TGTGCCAGCAGTACGACAGATCTTGCTAATGAAAAACTGTTTTTT; cdr3_aa: CASSTTDLANEKLFF
d_call: TRBD1; j_call: TRBJ2-2; clone_size: .; v_call: TRBV5-1; cdr3_length: 16; cdr3_nt: TGCGCCAGCAGCTCCGGACAGGGAGGAGGCACCGGGGAGCTGTTTTTT; cdr3_aa: CASSSGQGGGTGELFF
d_call: .; j_call: TRBJ2-3; clone_size: .; v_call: TRBV5-5; cdr3_length: 14; cdr3_nt: TGTGCCAGCAGCGTGGGACCCTGGGCAGATACGCAGTATTTT; cdr3_aa: CASSVGPWADTQYF
d_call: TRBD1; j_call: TRBJ2-5; clone_size: few; v_call: TRBV27; cdr3_length: 15; cdr3_nt: TGTGCCAGCAGCTCGGACAGGGGGCGCATGAAGACCCAGTACTTC; cdr3_aa: CASSSDRGRMKTQYF
d_call: TRBD2; j_call: TRBJ2-4; clone_size: few; v_call: TRBV7-8; cdr3_length: 17; cdr3_nt: TGTGCCAGCAGCTCGCTCCTAGCGGGAGGCTTCGGAAACATTCAGTACTTC; cdr3_aa: CASSSLLAGGFGNIQYF
d_call: .; j_call: TRBJ1-2; clone_size: many; v_call: TRBV7-8; cdr3_length: 15; cdr3_nt: TGTGCCAGCAGCTCCCCATCTAACCTTAACTATGGCTACACCTTC; cdr3_aa: CASSSPSNLNYGYTF